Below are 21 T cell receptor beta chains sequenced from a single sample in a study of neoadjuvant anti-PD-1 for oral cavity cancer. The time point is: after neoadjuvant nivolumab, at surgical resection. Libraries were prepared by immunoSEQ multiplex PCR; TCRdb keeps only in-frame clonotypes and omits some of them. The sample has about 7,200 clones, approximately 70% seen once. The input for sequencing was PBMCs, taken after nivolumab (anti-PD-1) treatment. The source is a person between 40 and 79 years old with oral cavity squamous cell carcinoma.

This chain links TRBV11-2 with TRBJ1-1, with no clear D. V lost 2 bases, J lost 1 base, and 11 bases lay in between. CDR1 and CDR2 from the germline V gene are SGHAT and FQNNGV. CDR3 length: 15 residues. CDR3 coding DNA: TGTGCCAGCAGCTTAACGCTACAGCCGAACACTGAAGCTTTCTTT. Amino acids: CASSLTLQPNTEAFF.

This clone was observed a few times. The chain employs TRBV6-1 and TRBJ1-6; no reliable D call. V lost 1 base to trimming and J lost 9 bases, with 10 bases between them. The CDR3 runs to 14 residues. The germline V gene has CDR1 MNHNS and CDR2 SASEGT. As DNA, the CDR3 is TGTGCCAGCAGTGAAGGGCGGTTGGTTTCACCCCTCCACTTT. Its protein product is CASSEGRLVSPLHF.

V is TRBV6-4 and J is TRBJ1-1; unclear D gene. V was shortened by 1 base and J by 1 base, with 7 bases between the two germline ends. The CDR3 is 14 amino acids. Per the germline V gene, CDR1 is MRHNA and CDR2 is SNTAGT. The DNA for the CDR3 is TGTGCCAGCAGTGACTTTTCCAAGAACACTGAAGCTTTCTTT. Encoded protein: CASSDFSKNTEAFF.

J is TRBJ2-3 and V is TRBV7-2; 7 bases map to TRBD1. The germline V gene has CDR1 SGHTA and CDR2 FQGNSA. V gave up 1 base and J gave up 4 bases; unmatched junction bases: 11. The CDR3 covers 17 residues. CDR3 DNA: TGTGCCAGCAGCTTAGGGACAGGCCGGACGCGGGCAGATACGCAGTATTTT. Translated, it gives CASSLGTGRTRADTQYF.

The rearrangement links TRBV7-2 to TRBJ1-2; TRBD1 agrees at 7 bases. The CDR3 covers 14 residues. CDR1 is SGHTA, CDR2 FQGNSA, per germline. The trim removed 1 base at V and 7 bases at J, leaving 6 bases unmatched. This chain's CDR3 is CASSLGRGGGGYTF. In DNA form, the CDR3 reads TGTGCCAGCAGCTTAGGAAGAGGGGGCGGTGGCTACACCTTC.

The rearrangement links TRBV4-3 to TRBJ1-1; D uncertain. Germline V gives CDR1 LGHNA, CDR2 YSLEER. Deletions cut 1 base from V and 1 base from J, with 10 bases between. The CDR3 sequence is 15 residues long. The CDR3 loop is CASSQVLSGNTEAFF. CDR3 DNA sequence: TGCGCCAGCAGCCAAGTGTTGTCAGGGAACACTGAAGCTTTCTTT.

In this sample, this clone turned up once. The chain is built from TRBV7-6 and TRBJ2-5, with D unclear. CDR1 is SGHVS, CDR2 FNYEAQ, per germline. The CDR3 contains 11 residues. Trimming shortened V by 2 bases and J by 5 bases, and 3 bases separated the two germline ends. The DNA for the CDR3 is TGTGCCAGCAGCTTAAGTGAGACCCAGTACTTC. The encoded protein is CASSLSETQYF.

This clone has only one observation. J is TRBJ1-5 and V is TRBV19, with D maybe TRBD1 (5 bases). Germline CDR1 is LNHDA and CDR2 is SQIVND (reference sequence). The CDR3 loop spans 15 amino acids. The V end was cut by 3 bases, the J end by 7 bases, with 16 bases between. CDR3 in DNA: TGTGCCAGTAGTATCACGGCGGACACTCTGCAGCCCCAGCATTTT. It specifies CASSITADTLQPQHF. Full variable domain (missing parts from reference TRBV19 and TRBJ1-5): DGGITQSPKYLFRKEGQNVTLSCEQNLNHDAMYWYRQDPGQGLRLIYYSQIVNDFQKGDIAEGYSVSREKKESFPLTVTSAQKNPTAFYLCASSITADTLQPQHFGDGTRLSIL.

CDR3: CASRRQGNGELFF. The DNA of the CDR3 is TGTGCCAGCAGAAGACAGGGGAACGGGGAGCTGTTTTTT. This chain uses TRBV2 with TRBJ2-2, with 8 bases lining up with TRBD1. The trim removed 6 bases at V and 7 bases at J, leaving 4 bases unmatched. The CDR3 spans 13 residues. Per the germline V gene, CDR1 is SNHLY and CDR2 is FYNNEI.

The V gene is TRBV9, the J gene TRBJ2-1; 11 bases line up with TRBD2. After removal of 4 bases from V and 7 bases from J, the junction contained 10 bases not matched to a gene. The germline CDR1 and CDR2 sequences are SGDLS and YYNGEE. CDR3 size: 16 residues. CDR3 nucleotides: TGTGCCAGCAGCCCCTCTCCCCGACTAGCGGGGAATGAGCAGTTCTTC. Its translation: CASSPSPRLAGNEQFF.

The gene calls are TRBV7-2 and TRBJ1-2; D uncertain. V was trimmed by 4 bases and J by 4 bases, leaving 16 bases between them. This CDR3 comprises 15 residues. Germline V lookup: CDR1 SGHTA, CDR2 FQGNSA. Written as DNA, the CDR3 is TGTGCCAGCAGCTCCGAGACGGGAAACCTCTATGGCTACACCTTC. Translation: CASSSETGNLYGYTF.

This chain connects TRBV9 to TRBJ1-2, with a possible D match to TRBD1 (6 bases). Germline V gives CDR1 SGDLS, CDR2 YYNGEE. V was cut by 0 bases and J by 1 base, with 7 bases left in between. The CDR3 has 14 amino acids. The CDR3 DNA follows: TGTGCCAGCAGCGTAGGAGGGGGTAACTATGGCTACACCTTC. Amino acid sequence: CASSVGGGNYGYTF.

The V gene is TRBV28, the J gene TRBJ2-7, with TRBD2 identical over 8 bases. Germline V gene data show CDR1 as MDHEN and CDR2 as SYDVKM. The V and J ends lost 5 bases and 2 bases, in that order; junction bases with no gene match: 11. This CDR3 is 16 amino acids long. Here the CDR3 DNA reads TGTGCCAGCAGTCCCTCCAGCGGGGGCCTTACCTACGAGCAGTACTTC. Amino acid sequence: CASSPSSGGLTYEQYF.

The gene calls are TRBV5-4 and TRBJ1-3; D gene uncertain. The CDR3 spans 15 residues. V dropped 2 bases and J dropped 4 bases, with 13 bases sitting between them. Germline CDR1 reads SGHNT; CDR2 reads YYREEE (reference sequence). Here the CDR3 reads CASSFGWGPGNTIYF. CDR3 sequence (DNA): TGTGCCAGCAGCTTCGGATGGGGTCCCGGAAACACCATATATTTT.

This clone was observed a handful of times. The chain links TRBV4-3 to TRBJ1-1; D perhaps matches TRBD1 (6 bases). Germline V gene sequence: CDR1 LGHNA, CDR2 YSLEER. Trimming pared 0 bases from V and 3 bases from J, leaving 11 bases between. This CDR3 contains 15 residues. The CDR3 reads CASSQDPQGDTEAFF. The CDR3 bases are TGCGCCAGCAGCCAAGACCCACAGGGCGACACTGAAGCTTTCTTT.

The CDR3 DNA follows: TGTGCCAGCAGCCAAAGCCAGGGGGCAAAAATACACACTGAAGCTTTCTTT. Amino acids: CASSQSQGAKIHTEAFF. The V gene is TRBV5-6, the J gene TRBJ1-1; 8 bases agree with TRBD1. This CDR3 is 17 amino acids long. CDR1 is SGHDT and CDR2 is YYEEEE in the germline V gene. The J segment lost 3 bases and the V segment lost 4 bases, leaving 14 bases of the junction unmatched.

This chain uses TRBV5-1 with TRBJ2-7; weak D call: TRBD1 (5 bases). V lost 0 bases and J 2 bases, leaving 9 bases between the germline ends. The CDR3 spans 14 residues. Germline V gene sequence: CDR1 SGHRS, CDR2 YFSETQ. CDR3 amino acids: CASSLAGPPYEQYF. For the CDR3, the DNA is TGCGCCAGCAGCTTGGCAGGGCCTCCCTACGAGCAGTACTTC.

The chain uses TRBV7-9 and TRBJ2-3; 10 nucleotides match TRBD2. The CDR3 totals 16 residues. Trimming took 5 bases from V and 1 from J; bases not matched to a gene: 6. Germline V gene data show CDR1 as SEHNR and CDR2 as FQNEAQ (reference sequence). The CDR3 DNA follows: TGTGCCAGCAGCAAGCCCCTAGCGGGGGGCACAGATACGCAGTATTTT. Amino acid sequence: CASSKPLAGGTDTQYF.

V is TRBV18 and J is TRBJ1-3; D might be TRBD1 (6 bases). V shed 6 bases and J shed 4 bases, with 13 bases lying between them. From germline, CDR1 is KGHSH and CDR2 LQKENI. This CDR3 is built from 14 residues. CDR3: CASSATGSGNTIYF. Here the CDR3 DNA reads TGTGCCAGCTCCGCAACAGGGTCCGGAAACACCATATATTTT.

CDR3 sequence reads: CASSLLARLGDSTEAFF. In DNA, the CDR3 is TGTGCCAGTAGTCTACTAGCCAGGTTAGGTGACAGCACTGAAGCTTTCTTT. This chain uses TRBV19 with TRBJ1-1; possibly TRBD1 for D (5 bases). Trimming took 5 bases from V and 4 from J, leaving 23 bases between them. The CDR3 contains 17 residues. CDR1 and CDR2 (germline): LNHDA, SQIVND (reference sequence).

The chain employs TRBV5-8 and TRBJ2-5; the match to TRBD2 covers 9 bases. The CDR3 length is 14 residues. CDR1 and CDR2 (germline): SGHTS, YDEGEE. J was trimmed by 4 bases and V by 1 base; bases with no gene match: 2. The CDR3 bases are TGTGCCAGCAGCTTGTTAGCGGGGGTAGAGACCCAGTACTTC. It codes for CASSLLAGVETQYF. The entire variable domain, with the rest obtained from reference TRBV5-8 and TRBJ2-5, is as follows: EAGVTQSPTHLIKTRGQQATLRCSPISGHTSVYWYQQALGLGLQFLLWYDEGEERNRGNFPPRFSGRQFPNYSSELNVNALELEDSALYLCASSLLAGVETQYFGPGTRLLVL.